The present entry profiles one T cell receptor (beta chain) with its context. The antigen remains unidentified. This specimen belongs to a study of cytomegalovirus exposure and HLA in healthy donors. Study-level information: As released early, the data held 85 million to 95 million unique TCRs from HLA-typed donors.

The PCR contained 60 Vbeta and 13 Jbeta primers. TCRdb's table, derived via immunoSEQ multiplex PCR, lists solely in-frame clones and lacks some. Of 150,000 to 200,000 clones listed, 80% are singletons. Germline values: CDR1 SGHVS, CDR2 FNYEAQ. This CDR3 has 13 residues. V lost 3 bases and J lost 2, with 7 bases in between. General study findings and limits: In a later analysis, V- and J-gene trimming of beta chains associated with a DCLRE1C missense variant, replicated independently. Sequencing depth across donors, presence/absence analyses assumed, was roughly uniform.

The J gene is TRBJ1-2, the V gene TRBV7-6, with a tentative D call TRBD1 (5 bases). The clonotype comes from a man aged 25-45 years in good health and CMV-seronegative. Sequencing used PBMCs. CDR3 sequence: CASSFGGNYGYTF. CDR3 sequence (DNA): TGTGCCAGCAGCTTCGGGGGAAACTATGGCTACACCTTC.